These 8 T cell receptor beta chains came from one sample sequenced in a study of PD-1 blockade in classical Hodgkin lymphoma. Each patient relapsed following autologous stem cell transplantation, and prior brentuximab vedotin exposure differed. TCRdb's table, derived via immunoSEQ multiplex PCR, lists solely in-frame clones and lacks some. The sample carries under 20,000 clones, less than 85% recorded once. Here the sequenced sample was peripheral blood mononuclear cells (PBMCs), taken at baseline. These receptors came from a human donor with classical Hodgkin lymphoma.

CDR3 loop: CASSLQRDGDEQYF. CDR3 DNA: TGTGCCAGCAGTCTCCAGCGGGATGGGGACGAGCAGTACTTC. The chain has TRBV28 and TRBJ2-7; 7 positions match TRBD2. V lost 5 bases and J lost 5; bases outside the gene matches: 9. The CDR3 has 14 amino acids. The germline V gene encodes CDR1 MDHEN and CDR2 SYDVKM.

The genes are TRBV5-8 and TRBJ1-5, with D possibly being TRBD1 (6 bases). Trimming stripped 5 bases from V and 5 bases from J, with 14 bases between. Per the germline V gene, CDR1 is SGHTS and CDR2 is YDEGEE. This CDR3 has 14 residues. Written as DNA, the CDR3 is TGTGCCAGCAGTACATACAGGGAGGATCAGCCCCAGCATTTT. Its protein is CASSTYREDQPQHF.

The chain couples TRBV6-5 to TRBJ2-7, with unresolved D. This CDR3 is built from 15 residues. Trimming removed 8 bases from V and 3 bases from J, with 20 bases in between. CDR1 and CDR2 from the germline V gene are MNHEY and SVGAGI. For the CDR3, the DNA is TGTGCCAGCCGCCCCTTGATGGAAAAAGACTACGAGCAGTACTTC. Its translation: CASRPLMEKDYEQYF.

This rearrangement joins TRBV28 to TRBJ2-3, with D uncertain. Per germline, CDR1 MDHEN and CDR2 SYDVKM. V lost 4 bases and J lost 1, with 15 bases in between. This CDR3 contains 16 residues. CDR3 DNA: TGTGCCAGCAGTTATTCACCCGGAAGGCGCACAGATACGCAGTATTTT. As protein: CASSYSPGRRTDTQYF.

The J gene is TRBJ2-5, the V gene TRBV4-3, with D hard to call. There are 14 residues in the CDR3. Germline loops: CDR1 LGHNA, CDR2 YSLEER. Trimming removed 0 bases at V and 11 bases at J, with 16 bases between. The CDR3 sequence is CASSQDPVLPQQYF. CDR3 sequence (DNA): TGCGCCAGCAGCCAAGATCCGGTACTCCCTCAACAGTACTTC.

V and J are TRBV28 and TRBJ2-7, with 8 bases fitting TRBD1. The germline V gene has CDR1 MDHEN and CDR2 SYDVKM. V was clipped by 2 bases and J by 3 bases; unmatched bases: 12. The CDR3 extends over 17 amino acids. CDR3 loop: CASSLLPGTGANYEQYF. The CDR3 DNA sequence: TGTGCCAGCAGTTTACTCCCCGGGACAGGTGCGAACTACGAGCAGTACTTC. The full variable domain, in which reference TRBV28 and TRBJ2-7 provide the parts outside the CDR3, is DVKVTQSSRYLVKRTGEKVFLECVQDMDHENMFWYRQDPGLGLRLIYFSYDVKMKEKGDIPEGYSVSREKKERFSLILESASTNQTSMYLCASSLLPGTGANYEQYFGPGTRLTVT.

The chain is built from TRBV4-1 and TRBJ1-2, with D perhaps TRBD1 (6 bases). Germline-derived CDR1 and CDR2 are MGHRA and YSYEKL. The CDR3 has 15 residues. V dropped 4 bases and J dropped 0 bases, with 12 bases sitting between them. The CDR3 DNA reads as TGCGCCAGCAGCCTTCGGACAGATCCTAACTATGGCTACACCTTC. This gives the protein CASSLRTDPNYGYTF.

V gene TRBV9 combines with J gene TRBJ1-1; TRBD1 matches at 9 bases. Unmatched junction bases numbered 5, after V lost 3 bases and J lost 5 bases. The germline V gene encodes CDR1 SGDLS and CDR2 YYNGEE. This CDR3 has 14 amino acids. Here the CDR3 reads CASSGSQGATEAFF. Written as DNA, the CDR3 is TGTGCCAGCAGCGGATCACAGGGGGCGACTGAAGCTTTCTTT.